These T cell receptor beta chains were read from a single sample in a study of cytomegalovirus exposure and HLA in healthy donors. Sequencing was performed with immunoSEQ multiplex PCR; in TCRdb, only in-frame clones are kept and a portion is missing. The sample comprises some 170,000 clones, 80% to 90% of which are singletons, and approximately 7% rests with the top ten. Sequenced material: PBMCs. The source is a woman in her thirties in good health and CMV-seropositive. Each CDR3 is given with its conserved first and last residue. D genes are given only for firm matches. Clone size is shown for a subset of rows, as once, few, many or a class of expanded clone.

j_call d_call v_call clone_size cdr3_aa cdr3_nt
TRBJ2-1 NA TRBV6-1 NA CASKVSGWGNEQFF TGTGCCAGCAAGGTTTCGGGATGGGGCAATGAGCAGTTCTTC
TRBJ1-5 NA TRBV7-2 NA CASSLGLAGASPQHF TGTGCCAGCAGCCTAGGGTTGGCAGGGGCTTCGCCCCAGCATTTT
TRBJ1-4 NA TRBV6-5 NA CASSYSGGNEKLFF TGTGCCAGCAGTTACTCGGGCGGGAATGAAAAACTGTTTTTT
TRBJ2-1 TRBD1 TRBV23-1 NA CASSQSAGQGIHEQFF TGCGCCAGCAGTCAATCCGCGGGACAGGGAATCCATGAGCAGTTCTTC
TRBJ2-1 TRBD2 TRBV7-2 NA CASSLGPSGGMYEQFF TGTGCCAGCAGCTTAGGACCGTCGGGGGGGATGTATGAGCAGTTCTTC
TRBJ1-2 TRBD1 TRBV6-1 NA CASSQTGDLNGYTF TGTGCCAGCAGTCAGACAGGGGACTTGAATGGCTACACCTTC
TRBJ2-5 TRBD2 TRBV7-2 few CASSLGSSGVRTQYF TGTGCCAGCAGCTTAGGATCTAGCGGAGTCAGGACCCAGTACTTC
TRBJ1-5 TRBD1 TRBV27 NA CASSSNDRGRQPQHF TGTGCCAGCAGTTCGAACGACAGGGGGCGACAGCCCCAGCATTTT
TRBJ1-1 TRBD1 TRBV7-9 NA CASRGTGGQGTEAFF TGTGCCAGCAGAGGGACAGGGGGCCAAGGCACTGAAGCTTTCTTT
TRBJ1-3 NA TRBV12-2 NA CASRLGLSSGNTIYF TGTGCAAGTCGCTTAGGGCTCTCCTCTGGAAACACCATATATTTT
TRBJ2-7 NA TRBV5-4 NA CASSLGHRSYEQYF TGTGCCAGCAGCTTGGGACACCGCTCCTACGAGCAGTACTTC
TRBJ2-7 TRBD1 TRBV7-6 few CASSMTGSPGPYEQYF TGTGCCAGCAGCATGACAGGGAGCCCTGGCCCCTACGAGCAGTACTTC
TRBJ1-2 NA TRBV29-1 NA CSVEGGRDFYGYTF TGCAGCGTTGAAGGGGGCCGGGACTTCTATGGCTACACCTTC
TRBJ2-3 NA TRBV30 NA CAWRVGLSSTDTQYF TGTGCCTGGAGAGTTGGGCTTTCTAGCACAGATACGCAGTATTTT
TRBJ2-7 TRBD1 TRBV7-7 NA CASSPTGAKTARYEQYF TGTGCCAGCAGCCCCACAGGGGCGAAGACCGCACGTTACGAGCAGTACTTC
TRBJ1-2 TRBD1 TRBV19 NA CASSPRTGVANYGYTF TGTGCCAGTAGTCCCCGGACAGGGGTTGCTAACTATGGCTACACCTTC
TRBJ2-6 NA TRBV5-1 NA CASSPETGSSGANVLTF TGCGCCAGCAGCCCGGAGACAGGCTCCTCTGGGGCCAACGTCCTGACTTTC
TRBJ1-4 NA TRBV7-2 once CASSLNRGRDEKLFF TGTGCCAGCAGCCTTAATAGGGGGAGGGATGAAAAACTGTTTTTT
TRBJ1-1 NA TRBV27 NA CASRVTGGNTEAFF TGTGCCAGCAGGGTGACAGGCGGGAACACTGAAGCTTTCTTT
TRBJ2-7 NA TRBV5-1 once CASSLRNSYEQYF TGCGCCAGCAGCCTCAGGAACTCCTACGAGCAGTACTTC
TRBJ2-7 NA TRBV7-2 few CASSLAGQNYEQYF TGTGCCAGCAGCTTAGCCGGACAGAACTACGAGCAGTACTTC